These T cell receptor beta chains were read from a single sample in a study of T cells in Graves' hyperthyroidism and ophthalmopathy. Using its own MiXCR run on the multiplex PCR reads, TCRdb lists one record per CDR3 protein. The sample includes more than 550,000 distinct CDR3 sequences, 18% of them seen just once. The sample comprised blood. These receptors were obtained from a woman between 45 and 60 years old with Graves' hyperthyroidism that later progressed to Graves' ophthalmopathy. CDR3s include the opening cysteine and the closing phenylalanine or tryptophan. A D gene is named only where the DNA matches it firmly. Expanded clones are given a class, and other clones once, few, many or no size at all.

v_call: TRBV6-1
j_call: TRBJ1-5
clone_size: -
d_call: -
cdr3_aa: CASSPPGEGGNQPQHF
cdr3_nt: TGTGCCAGCAGTCCCCCGGGCGAAGGAGGCAATCAGCCCCAGCATTTT

v_call: TRBV7-9
j_call: TRBJ2-3
clone_size: many
d_call: -
cdr3_aa: CASSPGQGVDTQYF
cdr3_nt: TGTGCCAGCAGCCCAGGCCAGGGAGTGGATACGCAGTATTTT

v_call: TRBV6-1
j_call: TRBJ2-5
clone_size: -
d_call: -
cdr3_aa: CASSPPLKDSRTPETQYF
cdr3_nt: TGTGCCAGCAGTCCTCCCCTTAAGGACAGTCGAACTCCAGAGACCCAGTACTTC

v_call: TRBV7-9
j_call: TRBJ1-2
clone_size: -
d_call: TRBD1
cdr3_aa: CASSLVRDSDGYTF
cdr3_nt: TGTGCCAGCAGCTTAGTCCGGGACAGTGATGGCTACACCTTC

v_call: TRBV6-5
j_call: TRBJ1-2
clone_size: -
d_call: -
cdr3_aa: CASSYSSTDYGYTF
cdr3_nt: TGTGCCAGCAGTTACTCGAGTACGGACTATGGCTACACCTTC

v_call: TRBV6-1
j_call: TRBJ2-3
clone_size: few
d_call: TRBD1
cdr3_aa: CASSEETGGSDTQYF
cdr3_nt: TGTGCCAGCAGTGAAGAGACAGGGGGCTCAGATACGCAGTATTTT

v_call: TRBV3-1
j_call: TRBJ1-2
clone_size: many
d_call: TRBD1
cdr3_aa: CASSQDTPGQGNGYTF
cdr3_nt: TGTGCCAGCAGCCAAGACACTCCGGGACAGGGGAACGGCTACACCTTC

v_call: TRBV20-1
j_call: TRBJ1-1
clone_size: many
d_call: -
cdr3_aa: CSASKTADTEAFF
cdr3_nt: TGCAGTGCTAGTAAGACGGCAGACACTGAAGCTTTCTTT

v_call: TRBV10-1
j_call: TRBJ2-7
clone_size: many
d_call: -
cdr3_aa: CASSEIEGRAFGEQYF
cdr3_nt: TGCGCCAGCAGTGAAATCGAAGGACGGGCCTTCGGCGAGCAGTACTTC

v_call: TRBV19
j_call: TRBJ2-5
clone_size: -
d_call: TRBD1
cdr3_aa: CASSVTGTGLGETQYF
cdr3_nt: TGTGCCAGTAGTGTCACCGGGACAGGGCTGGGAGAGACCCAGTACTTC

v_call: TRBV5-1
j_call: TRBJ2-7
clone_size: -
d_call: TRBD1
cdr3_aa: CASSYISGTAYEQYF
cdr3_nt: TGCGCCAGCAGCTATATCTCCGGGACAGCCTACGAGCAGTACTTC

v_call: TRBV30
j_call: TRBJ1-1
clone_size: few
d_call: -
cdr3_aa: CAWTRTTEAFF
cdr3_nt: TGTGCCTGGACCAGGACAACTGAAGCTTTCTTT

v_call: TRBV29-1
j_call: TRBJ2-1
clone_size: once
d_call: -
cdr3_aa: CSVVGGDEQFF
cdr3_nt: TGCAGCGTTGTAGGGGGGGATGAGCAGTTCTTC

v_call: TRBV29-1
j_call: TRBJ1-1
clone_size: -
d_call: -
cdr3_aa: CSSRGGGNTEAFF
cdr3_nt: TGCAGCAGCCGGGGCGGGGGGAACACTGAAGCTTTCTTT

v_call: TRBV5-8
j_call: TRBJ2-1
clone_size: few
d_call: -
cdr3_aa: CASSSRGASNEQFF
cdr3_nt: TGTGCCAGCAGCTCCCGGGGGGCGAGCAATGAGCAGTTCTTC

v_call: TRBV3-1
j_call: TRBJ1-6
clone_size: many
d_call: TRBD1
cdr3_aa: CASSRGRGQTRGNSPLHF
cdr3_nt: TGTGCCAGCAGCCGGGGTAGGGGGCAGACCCGAGGTAATTCACCCCTCCACTTT

v_call: TRBV5-1
j_call: TRBJ1-1
clone_size: -
d_call: -
cdr3_aa: CASSLEDNNEAFF
cdr3_nt: TGCGCCAGCAGCTTGGAGGACAATAATGAAGCTTTCTTT

v_call: TRBV24-1
j_call: TRBJ2-5
clone_size: -
d_call: -
cdr3_aa: CATSDLGHIGTQYF
cdr3_nt: TGTGCCACCAGTGATTTAGGGCACATCGGAACCCAGTACTTC

v_call: TRBV27
j_call: TRBJ2-1
clone_size: few
d_call: TRBD1
cdr3_aa: CASSFRAGGRNEQFF
cdr3_nt: TGTGCCAGCAGTTTTAGGGCAGGGGGCAGAAATGAGCAGTTCTTC

v_call: TRBV7-8
j_call: TRBJ2-5
clone_size: -
d_call: TRBD2
cdr3_aa: CASSLDRLAGGEETQYF
cdr3_nt: TGTGCCAGCAGCTTAGATCGTTTAGCGGGGGGAGAAGAGACCCAGTACTTC

v_call: TRBV30
j_call: TRBJ2-7
clone_size: many
d_call: TRBD1
cdr3_aa: CAYWTGSYEQYF
cdr3_nt: TGTGCATACTGGACAGGGTCCTACGAGCAGTACTTC

v_call: TRBV5-5
j_call: TRBJ2-3
clone_size: few
d_call: TRBD2
cdr3_aa: CASSLVLAGPQDTQYF
cdr3_nt: TGTGCCAGCAGCTTGGTGCTAGCGGGGCCGCAAGATACGCAGTATTTT

v_call: TRBV5-1
j_call: TRBJ2-1
clone_size: many
d_call: -
cdr3_aa: CASSTDSHNEQFF
cdr3_nt: TGCGCCAGCAGCACGGACTCACACAATGAGCAGTTCTTC

v_call: TRBV2
j_call: TRBJ2-1
clone_size: many
d_call: TRBD1
cdr3_aa: CASSRDRVVNEQFF
cdr3_nt: TGTGCCAGCAGCAGGGACAGGGTCGTCAATGAGCAGTTCTTC

v_call: TRBV3-1
j_call: TRBJ2-7
clone_size: many
d_call: TRBD1
cdr3_aa: CASSGDRGYEQYF
cdr3_nt: TGTGCCAGCAGCGGGGACAGGGGATACGAGCAGTACTTC

v_call: TRBV14
j_call: TRBJ2-3
clone_size: few
d_call: TRBD1
cdr3_aa: CASSQVGTGSTDTQYF
cdr3_nt: TGTGCCAGCAGCCAAGTTGGGACAGGAAGCACAGATACGCAGTATTTT

v_call: TRBV30
j_call: TRBJ1-4
clone_size: few
d_call: -
cdr3_aa: CAWSVQGWEKLFF
cdr3_nt: TGTGCCTGGAGTGTACAGGGCTGGGAAAAACTGTTTTTT

v_call: TRBV7-2
j_call: TRBJ1-2
clone_size: few
d_call: -
cdr3_aa: CASSLGTLNYGYTF
cdr3_nt: TGTGCCAGCAGCTTAGGGACACTTAACTATGGCTACACCTTC

v_call: TRBV3-1
j_call: TRBJ2-5
clone_size: -
d_call: -
cdr3_aa: CASSQDMGVQGTHF
cdr3_nt: TGTGCCAGCAGCCAAGATATGGGGGTTCAGGGTACGCACTTC

v_call: TRBV30
j_call: TRBJ1-2
clone_size: many
d_call: -
cdr3_aa: CAWSDRGGRHNYGYTF
cdr3_nt: TGTGCCTGGTCCGATCGTGGCGGACGTCATAACTATGGCTACACCTTC

v_call: TRBV20-1
j_call: TRBJ2-3
clone_size: -
d_call: TRBD2
cdr3_aa: CSAITSGGSLSTDTQYF
cdr3_nt: TGCAGTGCTATAACTAGCGGGGGGTCCCTTAGCACAGATACGCAGTATTTT

v_call: TRBV2
j_call: TRBJ2-7
clone_size: -
d_call: TRBD2
cdr3_aa: CASKPPRLAGEQYF
cdr3_nt: TGTGCCAGCAAACCTCCGAGACTAGCGGGGGAGCAGTACTTC

v_call: TRBV5-1
j_call: TRBJ1-2
clone_size: -
d_call: -
cdr3_aa: CASSIGTTNYGYTF
cdr3_nt: TGCGCCAGCAGCATCGGGACAACTAACTATGGCTACACCTTC

v_call: TRBV18
j_call: TRBJ2-2
clone_size: -
d_call: -
cdr3_aa: CASSPVLRRNGELFF
cdr3_nt: TGTGCCAGCTCACCGGTTCTCCGGAGGAACGGGGAGCTGTTTTTT

v_call: TRBV6-1
j_call: TRBJ1-4
clone_size: few
d_call: -
cdr3_aa: CASSEWSATNEKLFF
cdr3_nt: TGTGCCAGCAGTGAGTGGTCGGCAACTAATGAAAAACTGTTTTTT

v_call: TRBV7-6
j_call: TRBJ2-2
clone_size: few
d_call: TRBD2
cdr3_aa: CASSLSGGGSGELFF
cdr3_nt: TGTGCCAGCAGCTTGAGCGGGGGCGGCAGCGGGGAGCTGTTTTTT

v_call: TRBV6-1
j_call: TRBJ1-6
clone_size: -
d_call: -
cdr3_aa: CASSALQNGNSPLHF
cdr3_nt: TGTGCCAGCAGTGCCCTACAAAACGGGAATTCACCCCTCCACTTT

v_call: TRBV30
j_call: TRBJ2-1
clone_size: many
d_call: TRBD2
cdr3_aa: CALASGVYNEQFF
cdr3_nt: TGTGCCTTGGCTAGCGGGGTCTACAATGAGCAGTTCTTC

v_call: TRBV5-1
j_call: TRBJ1-2
clone_size: -
d_call: -
cdr3_aa: CASSATGKTYGYTF
cdr3_nt: TGCGCCAGCAGCGCCACAGGGAAAACCTATGGCTACACCTTC

v_call: TRBV7-3
j_call: TRBJ2-7
clone_size: many
d_call: -
cdr3_aa: CASSSLDSAYPYEQYF
cdr3_nt: TGTGCCAGCAGCTCCCTGGACAGTGCATATCCCTACGAGCAGTACTTC